These 12 T cell receptor beta chains were all obtained from the same sample, sequenced in a study of early T cells in non-severe SARS-CoV-2 infection. TCRdb re-analysed the 5' RACE reads in MiXCR, keeping a single row per CDR3 protein. The table records tens of thousands of distinct CDR3 sequences, about an eighth of them present only once. The specimen sequenced was whole blood. These receptors were taken from an adult who was a healthcare worker with PCR-confirmed SARS-CoV-2 infection or an uninfected control (not recorded which).

Only a few counts were recorded for this clonotype. This chain connects TRBV20-1 to TRBJ2-7; D is uncertain. The CDR3 consists of 12 residues. Germline CDR1 reads DFQATT; CDR2 reads SNEGSKA (reference sequence). V was pared by 5 bases and J by 3 bases, with 11 bases between. CDR3 residues: CSAQTDGYEQYF. CDR3 DNA sequence: TGCAGTGCTCAAACCGACGGCTACGAGCAGTACTTC.

This clonotype has more than one count but fewer than ten. J is TRBJ2-1 and V is TRBV29-1; unclear D gene. V lost 3 bases, J lost 7 bases, and 7 bases lay in between. Germline CDR1 is SQVTM and CDR2 is ANQGSEA. This CDR3 region has 11 residues. Here the CDR3 reads CSVETRNEQFF. DNA of the CDR3: TGCAGCGTTGAGACGCGAAATGAGCAGTTCTTC.

A remark on this clonotype: One junction end disagrees with the germline gene, perhaps due to a read error. The CDR3 region has the DNA TGTGCTAGCAGCCACGGAGCGGGTGAGCAGTTCTTC. Its protein product is CASSHGAGEQFF. The chain carries TRBV7-7 and TRBJ2-1; tentative D call: TRBD2 (6 bases). This CDR3 has 12 amino acids. Germline CDR1 reads SSHAT; CDR2 reads FNYEAQ (reference sequence). The entire variable domain, with the rest obtained from reference TRBV7-7 and TRBJ2-1, is as follows: GAGVSQSPRYKVTKRGQDVTLRCDPISSHATLYWYQQALGQGPEFLTYFNYEAQPDKSGLPSDRFSAERPEGSISTLTIQRTEQRDSAMYRCASSHGAGEQFFGPGTRLTVL.

This clonotype was recorded a few times. The chain has TRBV11-1 and TRBJ2-3, with D perhaps being TRBD1 or TRBD2 (5 bases each). CDR3 length: 15 residues. Looked up from germline, CDR1 is SGHAT and CDR2 is FQDESV (reference sequence). V lost 8 bases to trimming and J lost 2 bases, with 17 bases between them. CDR3 bases: TGTGCCAGCGGAGGTGGGGACGGAGCCACAGATACGCAGTATTTT. It encodes CASGGGDGATDTQYF.

V is TRBV29-1 and J is TRBJ2-5; TRBD1 or TRBD2 may be the D gene (5 bases each). Germline V gene sequence: CDR1 SQVTM, CDR2 ANQGSEA. Trimming cost V 3 bases and J 2 bases, with 16 bases left between them. The CDR3 runs 15 residues. CDR3 protein: CSVEGTAERQETQYF. The CDR3 DNA follows: TGCAGCGTTGAGGGGACGGCAGAACGACAAGAGACCCAGTACTTC.

On this clonotype: Since a much larger clone is just one base distant, this may be a read error. The chain joins TRBV7-9 to TRBJ2-5, with TRBD2 matching over 10 bases. CDR3 length: 16 amino acids. From germline, CDR1 is SEHNR and CDR2 FQNEAQ (reference sequence). CDR3 in amino acids: CASSQWTSGAPETRYF. As DNA, the CDR3 is TGTGCCAGCAGCCAATGGACTAGCGGAGCCCCAGAGACCCGGTACTTC. Filled out from reference TRBV7-9 and TRBJ2-5, the complete variable domain reads DTGVSQNPRHKITKRGQNVTFRCDPISEHNRLYWYRQTLGQGPEFLTYFQNEAQLEKSRLLSDRFSAERPKGSFSTLEIQRTEQGDSAMYLCASSQWTSGAPETRYFGPGTRLLVL.

This clonotype was counted a few times. This sequence joins TRBV5-1 and TRBJ2-7; 12 bases match TRBD2. The germline V gene encodes CDR1 SGHRS and CDR2 YFSETQ. The V segment lost 0 bases and the J segment 2 bases; nucleotides outside the gene matches: 0. The CDR3 extends over 15 amino acids. The CDR3 reads CASSLGLAGAYEQYF. CDR3 DNA: TGCGCCAGCAGCTTGGGACTAGCGGGAGCCTACGAGCAGTACTTC. Full variable domain (missing parts from reference TRBV5-1 and TRBJ2-7): KAGVTQTPRYLIKTRGQQVTLSCSPISGHRSVSWYQQTPGQGLQFLFEYFSETQRNKGNFPGRFSGRQFSNSRSEMNVSTLELGDSALYLCASSLGLAGAYEQYFGPGTRLTVT.

The rearrangement links TRBV7-9 to TRBJ1-1; no clear D. CDR1 and CDR2 (germline): SEHNR, FQNEAQ (reference sequence). The CDR3 totals 14 residues. Trimming took off 1 base at V and 6 bases at J, with 12 bases between the two ends. The CDR3 bases are TGTGCCAGCAGCTTAGTAGGTCGGTCACCTGAAGCTTTCTTT. It encodes CASSLVGRSPEAFF.

This clonotype showed up many times. CDR3 protein: CASSDWGSPYEQYF. The CDR3 DNA follows: TGTGCCAGCAGTGACTGGGGCAGCCCCTACGAGCAGTACTTC. The J gene is TRBJ2-7, the V gene TRBV2, with a weak D call TRBD1 (5 bases). Germline V gene sequence: CDR1 SNHLY, CDR2 FYNNEI. The CDR3 runs to 14 residues. V lost 3 bases and J lost 2, with 11 bases in between.

This clonotype occurred a few times. The chain joins TRBV19 to TRBJ2-7; 8 bases are a match to TRBD1. V lost 5 bases to trimming and J lost 3 bases; unmatched junction nucleotides: 3. The CDR3 totals 13 residues. Germline CDR1 and CDR2: LNHDA and SQIVND (reference sequence). CDR3 loop: CASSWGQDYEQYF. The CDR3 nucleotides are TGTGCCAGTAGTTGGGGACAGGACTACGAGCAGTACTTC.

Ten or more counts support this clonotype. This chain joins TRBV5-1 and TRBJ1-1, with TRBD1 matching over 10 bases. V shed 4 bases and J 2 bases; nucleotides not matched to a gene: 2. Germline lookup yields CDR1 SGHRS and CDR2 YFSETQ. CDR3 length equals 14 residues. CDR3 in DNA: TGCGCCAGCAGCAAGACAGGGGGCAACACTGAAGCTTTCTTT. Residues: CASSKTGGNTEAFF.

The V and J genes are TRBV20-1 and TRBJ1-1; TRBD1 matches at 8 bases. The germline CDR1 and CDR2 sequences are DFQATT and SNEGSKA (reference sequence). V dropped 6 bases and J dropped 6; count of bases not matched to a gene: 9. The CDR3 is 13 amino acids. The CDR3 loop is CSASGGGGPEAFF. The CDR3 coding sequence is TGCAGTGCATCAGGGGGCGGGGGGCCTGAAGCTTTCTTT.